The 18 T cell receptor beta chains below all came from one sample that was sequenced in a study of radiotherapy plus CTLA-4 blockade in lung cancer. TCRdb's copy holds only in-frame clones and misses some; the assay was immunoSEQ multiplex PCR. This sample has around 82,000 clones; more than 75% occur once, and the top ten carry approximately 16%. Sequencing was performed on peripheral blood, taken from a patient treated with radiotherapy plus ipilimumab. These receptors came from a human donor with non-small cell lung cancer that progressed on radiotherapy plus ipilimumab.

The rearrangement links TRBV19 to TRBJ2-7; the D gene is possibly TRBD1 (6 bases). CDR1 is LNHDA, CDR2 SQIVND, per germline (reference sequence). The CDR3 spans 13 residues. V lost 4 bases and J 6 bases, leaving 13 bases between the germline ends. CDR3 DNA: TGTGCCAGTAGTACCAGGGGCTTCGGCGAGCAGTACTTC. This gives the protein CASSTRGFGEQYF.

The genes are TRBV11-3 and TRBJ1-1; perhaps TRBD1 as D (5 bases). The CDR3 totals 14 residues. The germline V and J ends were trimmed by 5 bases and 2 bases, with 12 bases remaining between them. Germline CDR1 and CDR2: SGHNT and YENEEA. CDR3 protein: CASSPSTDNTEAFF. CDR3 coding DNA: TGTGCCAGCAGCCCGTCGACAGACAACACTGAAGCTTTCTTT.

The V gene is TRBV30, the J gene TRBJ2-3, with D uncertain. CDR3 length: 14 residues. V was pared by 4 bases and J by 2 bases, with 13 bases between. CDR1 is GTSNPN, CDR2 SVGIG, per germline (reference sequence). CDR3 sequence (DNA): TGTGCCTGGAAAACCGGGCCTAACACAGATACGCAGTATTTT. Protein product: CAWKTGPNTDTQYF.

The V gene is TRBV4-1, the J gene TRBJ1-1; 9 bases agree with TRBD1. CDR3 length equals 16 residues. The V gene end was trimmed by 0 bases and the J gene end by 0 bases; junction bases not matched to a gene: 2. From germline, CDR1 is MGHRA and CDR2 YSYEKL. The DNA of the CDR3 is TGCGCCAGCAGCCAAGACCGGACAGGGGTGAACACTGAAGCTTTCTTT. Translating gives CASSQDRTGVNTEAFF.

This sequence joins TRBV7-9 and TRBJ1-2, with D uncertain. The germline V gene has CDR1 SEHNR and CDR2 FQNEAQ (reference sequence). The CDR3 loop spans 15 amino acids. V was clipped by 1 base and J by 0 bases, with 9 bases between them. CDR3 in DNA: TGTGCCAGCAGCTTAGACATTGCAGCTAACTATGGCTACACCTTC. This codes for CASSLDIAANYGYTF.

V and J are TRBV5-1 and TRBJ1-2; the D gene is possibly TRBD1 (5 bases). V lost 4 bases and J lost 3, with 13 bases in between. The length of the CDR3 is 14 residues. CDR1 is SGHRS, CDR2 YFSETQ, per germline. The CDR3 DNA reads as TGCGCCAGCAGCAAAGGGGACGGTCACTATGGCTACACCTTC. Translated, it gives CASSKGDGHYGYTF.

The CDR3 DNA follows: TGTGCCAGCACCGGACAGTTCTTAACGGAGCAGTACTTC. Its translation: CASTGQFLTEQYF. The rearrangement uses TRBV27 and TRBJ2-7; possibly TRBD1 for D (6 bases). V was cut by 7 bases and J by 7 bases, with 17 bases left in between. Germline-derived CDR1 and CDR2 are MNHEY and SMNVEV (reference sequence). CDR3 size: 13 residues.

V is TRBV19 and J is TRBJ2-3; 11 bases agree with TRBD2. Trimming took 6 bases from V and 2 from J; bases not matched to a gene: 7. Germline V CDR1 and CDR2: LNHDA, SQIVND (reference sequence). The CDR3 extends over 16 amino acids. The CDR3 region is CASRTGTSGPTDTQYF. The CDR3 nucleotides are TGTGCCAGTAGGACCGGGACTAGCGGACCCACAGATACGCAGTATTTT.

The genes are TRBV19 and TRBJ2-3; 14 positions agree with TRBD2. There are 15 residues in the CDR3. Germline trimming cut 9 bases from V and 4 bases from J; bases unmatched to any gene: 6. CDR1 LNHDA and CDR2 SQIVND come from the germline V gene (reference sequence). The CDR3 coding sequence is TGTGCCAGCAGACTAGCGGGAGGGCCCCCAGATACGCAGTATTTT. Its protein product is CASRLAGGPPDTQYF.

This clone came up a few times. J is TRBJ1-1 and V is TRBV19, with TRBD1 as a possible D gene (5 bases). V lost 4 bases to trimming and J lost 1 base, with 16 bases between them. This CDR3 comprises 16 residues. Germline loops: CDR1 LNHDA, CDR2 SQIVND (reference sequence). The CDR3 protein is CASSSVWGEANTEAFF. The DNA for the CDR3 is TGTGCCAGTAGTAGCGTATGGGGGGAAGCGAACACTGAAGCTTTCTTT.

With respect to this clone: A read error may produce the germline difference seen at one junction end. The chain employs TRBV4-1 and TRBJ2-1; maybe TRBD2 (5 bases). The germline V gene has CDR1 MGHRA and CDR2 YSYEKL. The CDR3 runs 17 residues. CDR3 residues: CASSKDILASTWYEQFF. The CDR3 coding sequence is TGCGCCAGCAGCAAAGATATCCTAGCTAGTACATGGTATGAGCAGTTCTTC.

The rearrangement uses TRBV6-1 and TRBJ2-7; D not certain. V dropped 3 bases and J dropped 4 bases, with 10 bases sitting between them. This CDR3 is built from 13 residues. The germline V gene encodes CDR1 MNHNS and CDR2 SASEGT. The DNA for the CDR3 is TGTGCCAGCAGTGATCCGGTAAGGTACGAGCAGTACTTC. It translates to CASSDPVRYEQYF.

This chain uses TRBV2 with TRBJ1-5; D not certain. The CDR3 is 12 residues long. Trimming stripped 6 bases from V and 4 bases from J, with 7 bases between. CDR1 is SNHLY and CDR2 is FYNNEI in the germline V gene. The CDR3 nucleotides are TGTGCCAGCAGCAGAAATAATCAGCCCCAGCATTTT. Its translation is CASSRNNQPQHF.

The chain has TRBV7-2 and TRBJ2-7, with D unresolved. CDR1 and CDR2 (germline): SGHTA, FQGNSA. The CDR3 runs 13 residues. V was clipped by 4 bases and J by 4 bases, with 11 bases between them. The CDR3 region has the DNA TGTGCCAGCAGCTCCCTTCCGGAATACGAGCAGTACTTC. Protein sequence: CASSSLPEYEQYF.

The gene calls are TRBV7-2 and TRBJ1-2; the D is unclear. V lost 0 bases and J 4 bases, leaving 6 bases between the germline ends. The CDR3 consists of 13 residues. The germline V gene has CDR1 SGHTA and CDR2 FQGNSA. The CDR3 region has the DNA TGTGCCAGCAGCTTAGCTCCCCTCTATGGCTACACCTTC. This gives the protein CASSLAPLYGYTF.

This clone was detected only a few times. The rearrangement joins TRBV5-1 to TRBJ2-2; 10 nucleotides agree with TRBD2. Per germline, CDR1 SGHRS and CDR2 YFSETQ. The trim removed 1 base at V and 3 bases at J, leaving 3 bases unmatched. CDR3 size: 16 residues. The CDR3 region has the DNA TGCGCCAGCAGCTTGAGCGGGGGGGCGTACACCGGGGAGCTGTTTTTT. It is translated as CASSLSGGAYTGELFF.

The rearrangement links TRBV9 to TRBJ1-1; TRBD1 might be the D (5 bases). This CDR3 has 15 amino acids. Germline lookup yields CDR1 SGDLS and CDR2 YYNGEE. Trimming took 0 bases from V and 4 from J, leaving 13 bases between them. CDR3 nucleotide sequence: TGTGCCAGCAGCGTAGGGTACAGGTTAGGCACTGAAGCTTTCTTT. Protein sequence: CASSVGYRLGTEAFF. Full variable domain (rest looked up from reference TRBV9 and TRBJ1-1): DSGVTQTPKHLITATGQRVTLRCSPRSGDLSVYWYQQSLDQGLQFLIQYYNGEERAKGNILERFSAQQFPDLHSELNLSSLELGDSALYFCASSVGYRLGTEAFFGQGTRLTVV.

The gene calls are TRBV29-1 and TRBJ2-5; TRBD1 matches 9 bases. The germline V gene has CDR1 SQVTM and CDR2 ANQGSEA. The CDR3 runs 14 residues. Trimming cost V 4 bases and J 5 bases; bases outside gene matches: 8. CDR3 nucleotide sequence: TGCAGCGTTGCCTCCGGGACAGGGCGTGAGACCCAGTACTTC. Protein product: CSVASGTGRETQYF.